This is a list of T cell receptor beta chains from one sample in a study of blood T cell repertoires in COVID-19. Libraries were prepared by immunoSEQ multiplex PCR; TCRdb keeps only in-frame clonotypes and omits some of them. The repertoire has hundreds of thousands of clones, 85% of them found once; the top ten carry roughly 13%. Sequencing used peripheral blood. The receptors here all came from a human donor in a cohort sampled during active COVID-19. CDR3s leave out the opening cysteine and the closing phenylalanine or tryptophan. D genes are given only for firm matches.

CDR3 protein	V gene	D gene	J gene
ASRRGQGSTDTQY	TRBV7-9	TRBD1	TRBJ2-3
ASSPQGGYEQY	TRBV18	.	TRBJ2-7
ASRRTSGSPLSTGELF	TRBV3-1/TRBV3-2	TRBD2	TRBJ2-2
ASSRDRDSPLH	TRBV18	TRBD1	TRBJ1-6
ASSGQGLGETQY	TRBV5-4	TRBD1	TRBJ2-5
ASSLEQVINEQF	TRBV7-2	.	TRBJ2-1
ASSARGVYEQY	TRBV7-9	.	TRBJ2-7
ASSLGGEAF	TRBV28	.	TRBJ1-1
ASSFPGGPETQY	TRBV28	TRBD1	TRBJ2-5
ASSVGGPNHEQY	TRBV11-2	.	TRBJ2-7
ASSSQGGIQY	TRBV7-9	.	TRBJ2-4
ASSRGSTDTQY	TRBV2	.	TRBJ2-3
ARIKGEGPQH	TRBV3-1/TRBV3-2	.	TRBJ1-5
AISPGGDTQY	TRBV10-3	TRBD2	TRBJ2-3
AWTSGMTPYEQF	TRBV30	TRBD2	TRBJ2-1
ASSQGREGTDTQY	TRBV4-2	TRBD2	TRBJ2-3
ASSYSGLAGNIQY	TRBV6-5	TRBD2	TRBJ2-4
ASSQKQGQVNQPQH	TRBV4-1	TRBD1	TRBJ1-5
ASSYQQGTNTEAF	TRBV5-4	TRBD1	TRBJ1-1
ASSLGSGLYEQY	TRBV7-2	.	TRBJ2-7
ASSYGGIGHEQY	TRBV6-2/TRBV6-3	.	TRBJ2-7
ASSVLGTGNNEQY	TRBV9	TRBD1	TRBJ2-7
ATSRGGADTQY	TRBV24-1	.	TRBJ2-3
ASSSPPTSGFYNEQF	TRBV27	TRBD2	TRBJ2-1
SGVAGYGDTQY	TRBV29-1	TRBD2	TRBJ2-3
ASSSGLAGDTDTQY	TRBV6-5	TRBD2	TRBJ2-3
ASSPRTGGPVNSYEQY	TRBV18	TRBD2	TRBJ2-7
AWSEPKDGYT	TRBV30	.	TRBJ1-2